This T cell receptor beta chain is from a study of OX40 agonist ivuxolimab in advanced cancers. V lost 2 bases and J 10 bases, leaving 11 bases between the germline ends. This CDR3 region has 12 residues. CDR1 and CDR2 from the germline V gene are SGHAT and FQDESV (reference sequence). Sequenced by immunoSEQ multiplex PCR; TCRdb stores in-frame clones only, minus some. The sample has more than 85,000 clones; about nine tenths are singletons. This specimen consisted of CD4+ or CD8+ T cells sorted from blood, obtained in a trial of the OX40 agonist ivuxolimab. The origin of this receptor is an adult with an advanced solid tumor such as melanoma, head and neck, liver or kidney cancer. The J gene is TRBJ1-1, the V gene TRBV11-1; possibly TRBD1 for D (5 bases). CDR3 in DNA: TGTGCCAGCAGCTTAAAACAGGCGGGAGCTTTCTTT. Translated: CASSLKQAGAFF.